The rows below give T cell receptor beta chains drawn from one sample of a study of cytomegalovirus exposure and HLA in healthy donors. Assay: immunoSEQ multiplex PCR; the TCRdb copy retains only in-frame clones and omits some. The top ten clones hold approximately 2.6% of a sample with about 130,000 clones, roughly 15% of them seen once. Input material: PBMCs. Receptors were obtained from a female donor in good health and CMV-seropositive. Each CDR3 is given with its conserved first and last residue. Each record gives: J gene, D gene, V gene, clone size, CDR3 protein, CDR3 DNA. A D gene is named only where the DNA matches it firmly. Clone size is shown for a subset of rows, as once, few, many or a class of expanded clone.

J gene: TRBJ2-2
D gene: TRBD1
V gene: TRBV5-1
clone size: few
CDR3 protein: CASSQGTGRDSNTGELFF
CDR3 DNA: TGCGCCAGCAGCCAAGGGACAGGGAGGGATTCGAACACCGGGGAGCTGTTTTTT

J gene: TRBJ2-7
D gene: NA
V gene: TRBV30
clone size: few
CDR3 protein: CAWSVGHEQYF
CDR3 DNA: TGTGCCTGGAGTGTTGGGCACGAGCAGTACTTC

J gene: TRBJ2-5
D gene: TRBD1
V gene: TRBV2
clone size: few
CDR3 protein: CAKGQGSFKTQYF
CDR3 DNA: TGTGCCAAAGGACAGGGGTCCTTTAAGACCCAGTACTTC

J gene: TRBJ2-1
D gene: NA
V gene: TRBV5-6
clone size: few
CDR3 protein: CASSLLAPNEQFF
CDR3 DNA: TGTGCCAGCAGCTTGTTAGCGCCTAATGAGCAGTTCTTC

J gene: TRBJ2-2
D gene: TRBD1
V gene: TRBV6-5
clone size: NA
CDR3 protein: CASSSSRTGLSGELFF
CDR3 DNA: TGTGCCAGCAGTTCCTCCAGGACAGGGTTATCCGGGGAGCTGTTTTTT

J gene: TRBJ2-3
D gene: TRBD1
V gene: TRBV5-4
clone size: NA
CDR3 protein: CASSWSFTGGTDTQYF
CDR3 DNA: TGTGCCAGCAGCTGGAGCTTTACAGGGGGCACAGATACGCAGTATTTT

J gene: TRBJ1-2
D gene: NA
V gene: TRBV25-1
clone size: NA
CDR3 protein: CASSGGSIGAFGYTF
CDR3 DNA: TGTGCCAGCAGCGGGGGGAGTATCGGTGCGTTTGGCTACACCTTC

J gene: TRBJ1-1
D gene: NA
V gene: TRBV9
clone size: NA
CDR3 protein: CASSPVNTEAFF
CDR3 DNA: TGTGCCAGCAGCCCGGTAAACACTGAAGCTTTCTTT

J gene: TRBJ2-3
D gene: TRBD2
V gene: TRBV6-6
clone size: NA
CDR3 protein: CASSPRQRGGTDTQYF
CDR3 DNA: TGTGCCAGCAGTCCCCGCCAGCGGGGCGGCACAGATACGCAGTATTTT

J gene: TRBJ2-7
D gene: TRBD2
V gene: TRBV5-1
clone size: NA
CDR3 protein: CASSLVAGGIDEQYF
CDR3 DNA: TGCGCCAGCAGCTTGGTGGCGGGAGGAATCGACGAGCAGTACTTC

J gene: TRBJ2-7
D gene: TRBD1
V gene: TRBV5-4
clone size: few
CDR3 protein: CASSIGGGYEQYF
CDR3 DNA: TGTGCCAGCAGCATAGGGGGCGGCTACGAGCAGTACTTC

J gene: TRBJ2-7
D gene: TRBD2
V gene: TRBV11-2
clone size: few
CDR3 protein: CASSIPLAGGYEQYF
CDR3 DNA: TGTGCCAGCAGTATCCCACTAGCGGGGGGCTACGAGCAGTACTTC

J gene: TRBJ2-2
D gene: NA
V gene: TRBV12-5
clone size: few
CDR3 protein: CASGPPLTGELFF
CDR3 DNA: TGTGCTAGTGGTCCCCCTCTAACCGGGGAGCTGTTTTTT

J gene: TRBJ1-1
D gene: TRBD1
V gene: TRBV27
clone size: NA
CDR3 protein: CATATGLATEAFF
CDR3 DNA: TGTGCCACCGCGACAGGGCTGGCCACTGAAGCTTTCTTT

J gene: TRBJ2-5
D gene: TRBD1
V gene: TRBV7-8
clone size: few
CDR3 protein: CASGPTGTETQYF
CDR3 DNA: TGTGCCAGCGGACCGACAGGGACCGAGACCCAGTACTTC

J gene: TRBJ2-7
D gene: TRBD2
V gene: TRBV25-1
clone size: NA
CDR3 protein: CASSDLASGSYEQYF
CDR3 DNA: TGTGCCAGCAGTGACCTAGCTAGCGGGAGTTATGAGCAGTACTTC

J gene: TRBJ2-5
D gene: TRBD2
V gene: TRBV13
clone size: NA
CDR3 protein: CASSLGVAGYQETQYF
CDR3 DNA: TGTGCCAGCAGCTTAGGAGTAGCGGGGTATCAAGAGACCCAGTACTTC

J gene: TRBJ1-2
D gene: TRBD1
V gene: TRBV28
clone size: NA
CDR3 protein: CASSYQDRGQNETF
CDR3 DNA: TGTGCCAGCAGCTATCAAGACAGGGGACAAAACGAAACCTTC

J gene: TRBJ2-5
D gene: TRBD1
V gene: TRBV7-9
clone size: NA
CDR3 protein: CASSLYVGQGPRVQETQYF
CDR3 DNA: TGTGCCAGCAGCTTATATGTCGGACAGGGGCCTCGGGTTCAAGAGACCCAGTACTTC

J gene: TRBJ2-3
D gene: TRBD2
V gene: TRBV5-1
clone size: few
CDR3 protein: CASSLVSGGLAGVDTQYF
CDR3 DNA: TGCGCCAGCAGCTTGGTCTCGGGAGGACTAGCGGGAGTAGATACGCAGTATTTT

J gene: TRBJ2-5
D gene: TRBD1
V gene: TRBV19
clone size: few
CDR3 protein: CASSIVLTGGETQYF
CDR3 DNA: TGTGCCAGTAGTATAGTATTAACAGGGGGAGAGACCCAGTACTTC

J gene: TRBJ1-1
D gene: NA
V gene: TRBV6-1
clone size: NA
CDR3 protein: CASSDQGSLGAFF
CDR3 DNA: TGTGCCAGCAGTGACCAGGGGTCTCTTGGAGCTTTCTTT

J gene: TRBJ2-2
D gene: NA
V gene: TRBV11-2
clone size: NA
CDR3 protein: CASSLLPTGELFF
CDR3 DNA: TGTGCCAGCAGCTTACTTCCCACCGGGGAGCTGTTTTTT

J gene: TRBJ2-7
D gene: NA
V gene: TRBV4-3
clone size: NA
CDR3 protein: CASSQIRQDAYEQYF
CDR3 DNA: TGCGCCAGCAGCCAAATAAGACAGGACGCCTACGAGCAGTACTTC

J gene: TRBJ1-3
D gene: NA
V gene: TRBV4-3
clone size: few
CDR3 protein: CASSQDWNQGNTIYF
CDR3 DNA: TGCGCCAGCAGCCAAGATTGGAACCAGGGGAACACCATATATTTT

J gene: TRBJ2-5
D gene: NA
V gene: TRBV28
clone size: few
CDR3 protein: CASSQWTAGRETQYF
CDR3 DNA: TGTGCCAGCAGCCAATGGACAGCCGGGCGGGAGACCCAGTACTTC

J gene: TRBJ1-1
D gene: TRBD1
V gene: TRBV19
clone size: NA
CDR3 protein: CASARTGAYTEAFF
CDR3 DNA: TGTGCCAGCGCCCGGACAGGGGCGTACACTGAAGCTTTCTTT

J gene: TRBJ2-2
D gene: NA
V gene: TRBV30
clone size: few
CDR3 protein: CAWSVQIRGTGELFF
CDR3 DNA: TGTGCCTGGAGTGTACAGATAAGGGGTACCGGGGAGCTGTTTTTT

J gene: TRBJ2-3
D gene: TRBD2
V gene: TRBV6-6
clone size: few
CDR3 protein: CASSSNLAATDTQYF
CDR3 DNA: TGTGCCAGCAGTTCAAACCTAGCGGCCACAGATACGCAGTATTTT

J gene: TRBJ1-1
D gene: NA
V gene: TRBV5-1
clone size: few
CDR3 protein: CASSVTGLTEAFF
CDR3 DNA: TGCGCCAGCAGCGTCACAGGGTTAACTGAAGCTTTCTTT

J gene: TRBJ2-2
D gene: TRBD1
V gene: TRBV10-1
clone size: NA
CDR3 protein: CASSERTGGTGELFF
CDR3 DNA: TGCGCCAGCAGTGAGAGGACAGGGGGCACCGGGGAGCTGTTTTTT

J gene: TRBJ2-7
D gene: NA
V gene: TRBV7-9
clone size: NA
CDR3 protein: CASSFGDSAYEQYF
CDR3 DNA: TGTGCCAGCAGCTTCGGCGACTCCGCCTACGAGCAGTACTTC

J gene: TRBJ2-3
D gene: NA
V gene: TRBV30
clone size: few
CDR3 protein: CAWRPKGADTQYF
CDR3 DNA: TGTGCCTGGAGACCAAAGGGGGCAGATACGCAGTATTTT

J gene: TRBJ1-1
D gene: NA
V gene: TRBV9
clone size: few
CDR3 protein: CASSTGGETEAFF
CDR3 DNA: TGTGCCAGCAGCACGGGGGGGGAGACTGAAGCTTTCTTT

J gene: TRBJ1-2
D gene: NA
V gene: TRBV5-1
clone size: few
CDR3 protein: CASSRDRANYGYTF
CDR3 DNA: TGCGCCAGCAGCAGAGACAGAGCTAACTATGGCTACACCTTC

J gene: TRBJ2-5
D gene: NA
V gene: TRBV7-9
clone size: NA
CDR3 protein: CASSRGREQETQYF
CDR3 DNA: TGTGCCAGCAGCAGGGGCAGGGAACAAGAGACCCAGTACTTC

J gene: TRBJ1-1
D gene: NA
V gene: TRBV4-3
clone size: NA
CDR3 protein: CASSQEEGNTEAFF
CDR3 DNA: TGCGCCAGCAGCCAAGAAGAGGGGAACACTGAAGCTTTCTTT

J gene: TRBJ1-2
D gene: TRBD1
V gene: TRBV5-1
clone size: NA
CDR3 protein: CASSWGPDRATYGYTF
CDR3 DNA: TGCGCCAGCAGTTGGGGCCCGGACAGGGCGACCTATGGCTACACCTTC

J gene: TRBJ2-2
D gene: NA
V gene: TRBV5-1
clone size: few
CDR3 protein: CASSFGSVDTGELFF
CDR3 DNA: TGCGCCAGCAGCTTTGGTAGCGTCGACACCGGGGAGCTGTTTTTT

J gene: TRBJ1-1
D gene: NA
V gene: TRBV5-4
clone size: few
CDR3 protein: CASSLQTGMNTEAFF
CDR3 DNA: TGTGCCAGCAGCCTACAGACAGGCATGAACACTGAAGCTTTCTTT

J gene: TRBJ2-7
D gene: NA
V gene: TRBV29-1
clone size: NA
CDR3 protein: CSVRHPATEHEQYF
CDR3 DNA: TGCAGCGTCCGACACCCGGCGACAGAACACGAGCAGTACTTC

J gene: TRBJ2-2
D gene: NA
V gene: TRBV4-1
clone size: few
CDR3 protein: CASRKGGGNTGELFF
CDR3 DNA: TGCGCCAGCAGAAAAGGGGGGGGGAACACCGGGGAGCTGTTTTTT

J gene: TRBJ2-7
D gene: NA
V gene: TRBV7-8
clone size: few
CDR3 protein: CASSPLTYEQYF
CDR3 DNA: TGTGCCAGCAGCCCACTGACCTACGAGCAGTACTTC

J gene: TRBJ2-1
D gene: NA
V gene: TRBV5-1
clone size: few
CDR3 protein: CASSLYTSSYNEQFF
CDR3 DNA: TGCGCCAGCAGCTTGTACACTAGCTCCTACAATGAGCAGTTCTTC

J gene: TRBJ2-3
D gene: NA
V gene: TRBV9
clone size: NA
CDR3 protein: CASSVVGSGTDTQYF
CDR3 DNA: TGTGCCAGCAGCGTAGTAGGGAGCGGCACAGATACGCAGTATTTT

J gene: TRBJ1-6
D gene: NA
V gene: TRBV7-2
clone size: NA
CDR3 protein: CASSLSRSPLHF
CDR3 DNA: TGTGCCAGCAGCTTATCTCGTTCACCCCTCCACTTT

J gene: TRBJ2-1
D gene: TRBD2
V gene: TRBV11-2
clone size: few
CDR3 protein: CASSMTGLGNNEQFF
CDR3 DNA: TGTGCCAGCAGCATGACGGGACTAGGGAACAATGAGCAGTTCTTC

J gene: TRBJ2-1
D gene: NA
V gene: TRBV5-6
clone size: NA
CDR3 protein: CASSQAGYNEQFF
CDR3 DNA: TGTGCCAGCAGCCAAGCAGGGTACAATGAGCAGTTCTTC

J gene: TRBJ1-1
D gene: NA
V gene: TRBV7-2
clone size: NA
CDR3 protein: CASSLARPRNTEAFF
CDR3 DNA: TGTGCCAGCAGCTTAGCGCGCCCGCGGAACACTGAAGCTTTCTTT

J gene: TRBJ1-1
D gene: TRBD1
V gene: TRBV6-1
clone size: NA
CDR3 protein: CASSESRGLEAFF
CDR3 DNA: TGTGCCAGCAGTGAATCCAGGGGGCTTGAAGCTTTCTTT

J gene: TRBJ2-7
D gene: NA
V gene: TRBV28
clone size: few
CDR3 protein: CASSRGKNYEQYF
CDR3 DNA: TGTGCCAGCAGTCGCGGAAAAAATTACGAGCAGTACTTC

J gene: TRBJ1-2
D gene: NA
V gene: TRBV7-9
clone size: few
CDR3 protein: CASSLPGYGYTF
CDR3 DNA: TGTGCCAGCAGCTTACCAGGATATGGCTACACCTTC

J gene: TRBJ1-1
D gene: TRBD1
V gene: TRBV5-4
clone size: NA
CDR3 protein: CASSRGQGAEAFF
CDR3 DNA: TGTGCCAGCAGTAGGGGACAGGGTGCTGAAGCTTTCTTT

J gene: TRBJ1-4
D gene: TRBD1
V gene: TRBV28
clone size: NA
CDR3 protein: CASKSGGFEKLFF
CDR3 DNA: TGTGCCAGCAAGTCAGGGGGGTTCGAAAAACTGTTTTTT

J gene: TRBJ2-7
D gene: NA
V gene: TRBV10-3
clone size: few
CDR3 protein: CAAGTTDEQYF
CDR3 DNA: TGTGCAGCAGGGACAACCGACGAGCAGTACTTC

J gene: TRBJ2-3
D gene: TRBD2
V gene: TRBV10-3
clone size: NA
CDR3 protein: CAISVGRDDTQYF
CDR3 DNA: TGTGCCATCAGTGTAGGGAGGGATGATACGCAGTATTTT

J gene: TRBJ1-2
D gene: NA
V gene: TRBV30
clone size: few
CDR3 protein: CAWSGGGAYGYTF
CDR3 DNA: TGTGCCTGGAGTGGCGGGGGCGCCTATGGCTACACCTTC

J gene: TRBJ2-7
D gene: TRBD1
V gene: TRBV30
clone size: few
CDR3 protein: CAWSVRDRAFYEQYF
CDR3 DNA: TGTGCCTGGAGTGTCAGGGACAGGGCCTTCTACGAGCAGTACTTC

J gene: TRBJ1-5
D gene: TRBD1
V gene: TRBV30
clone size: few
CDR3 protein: CAWEPQGDSNQPQHF
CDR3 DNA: TGTGCCTGGGAACCACAGGGGGATAGCAATCAGCCCCAGCATTTT

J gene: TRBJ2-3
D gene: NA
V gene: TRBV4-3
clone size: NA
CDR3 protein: CASSQAQTDTQYF
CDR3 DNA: TGCGCCAGCAGCCAAGCCCAGACAGATACGCAGTATTTT